The rows below give T cell receptor beta chains drawn from one sample of a study of cytomegalovirus exposure and HLA in healthy donors. TCRdb's copy holds only in-frame clones and misses some; the assay was immunoSEQ multiplex PCR. Of a few hundred thousand clones listed, around 80% are singletons. Material: PBMCs. The source of these receptors is a man aged 25 to 40 in good health and CMV-seronegative. CDR3s include the opening cysteine and the closing phenylalanine or tryptophan. The order of the fields is CDR3 DNA, CDR3 protein, D gene, V gene, clone size, CDR3 length, J gene. D genes are given only for firm matches. Clone size is given for some rows only: seen once, a few or many times, or a class if the clone is expanded.

TGTGCCAGCAGCGTATCAGGGGAGACAGATACGCAGTATTTT CASSVSGETDTQYF NA TRBV9 NA 14 TRBJ2-3
TGTGCCAGCAGCCACAACAGGGAGCCTTACACCTTC CASSHNREPYTF NA TRBV6-1 NA 12 TRBJ1-2
TGTGCCAGCAGCTTAGGGGGGACTAGCGGGGGGGCAGAGACCCAGTACTTC CASSLGGTSGGAETQYF TRBD2 TRBV11-2 NA 17 TRBJ2-5
TGTGCCAGCAGTGAAGCGCCCAGGGGAGCCGAGACCCAGTACTTC CASSEAPRGAETQYF NA TRBV2 NA 15 TRBJ2-5
TGTGCCAGCAGCCTCCAGGGACTAGCGAGGGCAGAGACCCAGTACTTC CASSLQGLARAETQYF TRBD2 TRBV5-4 NA 16 TRBJ2-5
TGTGCCAGCAGTGAATGGAGAGCCGACACACGGGGGGATGAGCAGTTCTTC CASSEWRADTRGDEQFF TRBD2 TRBV25-1 NA 17 TRBJ2-1
TGTGCCAGCAGTGAACGGAGGGGGCTAGAGACCCAGTACTTC CASSERRGLETQYF NA TRBV2 NA 14 TRBJ2-5
TGTGCCAGCGGAGAGGGGGCTGGAGCTGGCTACACCTTC CASGEGAGAGYTF TRBD1 TRBV9 NA 13 TRBJ1-2
TGCGCCAGCAGCTTGGTCGGGGAGTATGGCTACACCTTC CASSLVGEYGYTF NA TRBV5-1 NA 13 TRBJ1-2
TGTGCCAGCAGCCGTTGGACAGGCGTGCATGAGCAGTTCTTC CASSRWTGVHEQFF TRBD1 TRBV7-8 NA 14 TRBJ2-1
TGCGCCAGCAGATCTTCCAGCGGGGGTACAGATACGCAGTATTTT CASRSSSGGTDTQYF TRBD2 TRBV5-1 NA 15 TRBJ2-3
TGTGCCAGCAGCTCGGACAGCGAATCGCAGCATTTT CASSSDSESQHF NA TRBV28 NA 12 TRBJ1-5
TGTGCCAGCATTCGGGGGGAGACCCAGTACTTC CASIRGETQYF NA TRBV2 NA 11 TRBJ2-5
TGCGCCAGCAGCGGGGAGGGGGATACAGATACGCAGTATTTT CASSGEGDTDTQYF NA TRBV4-1 NA 14 TRBJ2-3
TGCGCCAGCAGCTGGGGCCTAGCGGGGGGAACAGGGGAAGAGCAGTTCTTC CASSWGLAGGTGEEQFF TRBD2 TRBV5-1 few 17 TRBJ2-1
TGCAGTGCCGCCGGGAATCAGCCCCAGCATTTT CSAAGNQPQHF NA TRBV20-1 NA 11 TRBJ1-5
TGTGCCAGCAGCCGACAGGGCGGGACTGAAGCTTTCTTT CASSRQGGTEAFF TRBD1 TRBV7-8 NA 13 TRBJ1-1
TGTGCCAGTAGACAGGGAGATCAGCCCCAGCATTTT CASRQGDQPQHF NA TRBV19 NA 12 TRBJ1-5
TGTGCCAGCAGGCAGGGACAGGGGCCACCCTACGAGCAGTACTTC CASRQGQGPPYEQYF TRBD1 TRBV6-5 NA 15 TRBJ2-7
TGTGCCAGCAGGCCAACCGGACAGGTCGGGTATGGCTACACCTTC CASRPTGQVGYGYTF TRBD1 TRBV6-1 NA 15 TRBJ1-2
TGTGCCAGCAGCGTCGGACTAGCGGGGGGGATTTCCCAAAATGAGCAGTTCTTC CASSVGLAGGISQNEQFF TRBD2 TRBV9 NA 18 TRBJ2-1
TGTGCCAGCTCAGCAAAAGAAGGGGTGGGGGCTTTCTTT CASSAKEGVGAFF NA TRBV18 NA 13 TRBJ1-1
TGCGCCAGCAGCCAAGATACCACCAGGGTCATTGGAGTTGGTGAGCAGTTCTTC CASSQDTTRVIGVGEQFF NA TRBV4-1 NA 18 TRBJ2-1
TGTGCCAGCAGCTTATTCGGGGGGTCGGATACGCAGTATTTT CASSLFGGSDTQYF TRBD2 TRBV7-8 NA 14 TRBJ2-3
TGTGCCAGCAGCTTCGGGATGATTAATCAGCCCCAGCATTTT CASSFGMINQPQHF NA TRBV7-9 NA 14 TRBJ1-5
TGCGCCAGCAGCCATTCTCCTACAGGTTCCCCCACCGGGGAGCTGTTTTTT CASSHSPTGSPTGELFF NA TRBV4-1 NA 17 TRBJ2-2
TGTGCCAGCAGCGGCACCGGGACAGTGGGGGAAAAACTGTTTTTT CASSGTGTVGEKLFF TRBD1 TRBV6-5 NA 15 TRBJ1-4
TGCGCCAGCAGGCCATGGGTGGACAGAGAAGAAGAGACCCAGTACTTC CASRPWVDREEETQYF NA TRBV5-1 NA 16 TRBJ2-5
TGTGCCAGCAGCCAAGAATATGGAAACACCATATATTTT CASSQEYGNTIYF NA TRBV14 NA 13 TRBJ1-3
TGTGCCAGTAGTACCCAGACCCCCAGCGGGGGCGGCCAGTGGTATTTT CASSTQTPSGGGQWYF TRBD2 TRBV19 NA 16 TRBJ2-3
TGTGCCAGCAGCGTATCCTACGAGCAGTACTTC CASSVSYEQYF NA TRBV7-2 NA 11 TRBJ2-7
TGTGCCAGCAGTTTATTTGCGGCAGCTAGTTACACTGAAGCTTTCTTT CASSLFAAASYTEAFF NA TRBV28 NA 16 TRBJ1-1
TGTGCCAGCAGAGACAGTAACTATGGCTACACCTTC CASRDSNYGYTF NA TRBV28 NA 12 TRBJ1-2
TGTGCCAGCAGCCAAGATGGGACAGGCTCCTCCTACGAGCAGTACTTC CASSQDGTGSSYEQYF TRBD1 TRBV14 NA 16 TRBJ2-7
TGTGCCAGCTCATTGGGCTCGGCGCACAATGAGCAGTTCTTC CASSLGSAHNEQFF NA TRBV18 NA 14 TRBJ2-1
TGTGCCAGCAATCTACAGGGCGTGGAGACCCAGTACTTC CASNLQGVETQYF NA TRBV6-1 NA 13 TRBJ2-5
TGTGCCAGCAGCTTACGGGTGGGGAGTGCTAGCACAGATACGCAGTATTTT CASSLRVGSASTDTQYF NA TRBV7-2 NA 17 TRBJ2-3
TGTGCCAGCAGCTCCTGGACAGGGGCCCTATCCTACAATGAGCAGTTCTTC CASSSWTGALSYNEQFF TRBD1 TRBV11-2 NA 17 TRBJ2-1
TGTGCCAGCAGTTCCCCTATACAGGGGAAGTTTAACGAGCAGTACTTC CASSSPIQGKFNEQYF TRBD1 TRBV6-5 NA 16 TRBJ2-7
TGTGCCAGCAGTTACTCGCATCCCGACAGGGGGAGCACCTTC CASSYSHPDRGSTF TRBD1 TRBV6-5 NA 14 TRBJ1-2
TGCGCCAGCAGTTCTCTAGCTAATGAAAAACTGTTTTTT CASSSLANEKLFF NA TRBV5-1 NA 13 TRBJ1-4
TGCGCCAGCACCATCGGGACAGCTAACTATGGCTACACCTTC CASTIGTANYGYTF TRBD1 TRBV5-1 NA 14 TRBJ1-2
TGTGCCACAACCAGGGGCTCTGGAAACACCATATATTTT CATTRGSGNTIYF NA TRBV2 NA 13 TRBJ1-3
TGTGCCAGCTCACCACCGGACAGTCGATCCAATGAGCAGTTCTTC CASSPPDSRSNEQFF NA TRBV18 NA 15 TRBJ2-1
TGCGCCAGCAGCCCGACTAGCGGGGGCCCCACAGATACGCAGTATTTT CASSPTSGGPTDTQYF TRBD2 TRBV4-1 NA 16 TRBJ2-3
TGTGCCAGCAGCCCAAGACAGGGGATAGCTGAAAAACTGTTTTTT CASSPRQGIAEKLFF TRBD1 TRBV7-8 NA 15 TRBJ1-4